The 17 T cell receptor beta chains reported below all come from one sample, sequenced in a study of siplizumab effects on memory and regulatory T cells. Method: immunoSEQ multiplex PCR; TCRdb's copy keeps in-frame clones and lacks some. The sample lists about 68,000 clones, just over 90% occurring once. Sequenced: CD8+ T cells sorted from blood. The receptors derive from a human donor in good health.

The chain combines TRBV27 with TRBJ1-5, with D tentatively TRBD1 (5 bases). The CDR3 length is 13 residues. From germline, CDR1 is MNHEY and CDR2 SMNVEV (reference sequence). V was shortened by 4 bases and J by 11 bases, with 15 bases between the two germline ends. The CDR3 DNA reads TGTGCCAGCAGTTCGGGGGGGGGTTGGGCCCAGCATTTT. Translation gives CASSSGGGWAQHF.

V gene TRBV7-3 combines with J gene TRBJ2-1, with 11 bases identical to TRBD2. The CDR3 is 15 residues long. CDR1 and CDR2 (germline): SGHTA, FQGTGA. V shed 4 bases and J 4 bases; nucleotides not matched to a gene: 3. The CDR3 DNA follows: TGTGCCAGCAGCTCACTAGCGGGGGATTACAATGAGCAGTTCTTC. Protein sequence: CASSSLAGDYNEQFF.

This clone is labeled medium-sized. V usage is TRBV11-2 and J usage is TRBJ1-1; possibly TRBD1 for D (6 bases). CDR1 and CDR2 (germline): SGHAT, FQNNGV. V lost 6 bases, J lost 5 bases, and 22 bases lay in between. CDR3 length equals 16 residues. The CDR3 sequence: CASSSFGGQGMTEAFF. The CDR3, as DNA: TGTGCCAGCAGTTCCTTTGGGGGGCAGGGAATGACTGAAGCTTTCTTT.

This chain joins TRBV25-1 and TRBJ2-5; 8 bases line up with TRBD1. Germline CDR1 MGHDK, CDR2 SYGVNS. The CDR3 covers 17 residues. Germline trimming cut 1 base from V and 3 bases from J; bases unmatched to any gene: 10. The CDR3 bases are TGTGCCAGCAGTGAATTTCGGTCACAGGGGGTTGAAGAGACCCAGTACTTC. This gives the protein CASSEFRSQGVEETQYF.

This chain links TRBV7-3 with TRBJ2-1; no clear D gene. Germline values: CDR1 SGHTA, CDR2 FQGTGA. This CDR3 comprises 12 residues. V shed 5 bases and J shed 11 bases, with 13 bases lying between them. CDR3 in amino acids: CASSPGWDKQFF. CDR3 sequence (DNA): TGTGCCAGCAGCCCCGGGTGGGATAAGCAGTTCTTC. Full variable domain (rest looked up from reference TRBV7-3 and TRBJ2-1): GAGVSQTPSNKVTEKGKYVELRCDPISGHTALYWYRQSLGQGPEFLIYFQGTGAADDSGLPNDRFFAVRPEGSVSTLKIQRTERGDSAVYLCASSPGWDKQFFGPGTRLTVL.

The chain uses TRBV5-4 and TRBJ2-7; D unclear. Germline CDR1 is SGHNT and CDR2 is YYREEE (reference sequence). The germline V and J ends were trimmed by 2 bases and 2 bases, with 11 bases remaining between them. The CDR3 covers 14 residues. CDR3 DNA sequence: TGTGCCAGCAGCTTTAGGTCCTCTCCCTACGAGCAGTACTTC. Its protein product is CASSFRSSPYEQYF.

CDR3 sequence: CASSVTSGGFDEQYF. CDR3 coding DNA: TGTGCCAGCAGCGTGACTAGCGGGGGGTTCGACGAGCAGTACTTC. This chain joins TRBV9 and TRBJ2-7; TRBD2 agrees at 13 bases. Germline V lookup: CDR1 SGDLS, CDR2 YYNGEE. This CDR3 has 15 amino acids. Trimming at V came to 2 bases and at J to 5 bases, leaving 4 bases not matched to a gene.

The V call is TRBV18, the J call TRBJ2-1, with D possibly called TRBD1 or TRBD2 (5 bases each). In germline, CDR1 is KGHSH, CDR2 LQKENI. With 0 bases removed from V and 3 bases from J, the gap between germline ends came to 12 bases. CDR3 size: 16 residues. The CDR3 sequence is CASSPPTGPYYNEQFF. The CDR3 DNA reads TGTGCCAGCTCACCACCTACGGGGCCTTACTACAATGAGCAGTTCTTC.

This rearrangement joins TRBV28 to TRBJ1-3; 8 bases map to TRBD1. Germline-derived CDR1 and CDR2 are MDHEN and SYDVKM. The CDR3 totals 16 residues. Unmatched junction bases numbered 1, after V lost 0 bases and J lost 0 bases. DNA of the CDR3: TGTGCCAGCAGTTTATGGGGACAGGACTCTGGAAACACCATATATTTT. This sequence encodes CASSLWGQDSGNTIYF.

The genes are TRBV14 and TRBJ2-5; D perhaps matches TRBD2 (6 bases). V was shortened by 2 bases and J by 3 bases, with 13 bases between the two germline ends. The CDR3 covers 15 residues. The germline V gene has CDR1 SGHDN and CDR2 FVKESK. CDR3 in amino acids: CASSQRGGAEETQYF. The CDR3, as DNA: TGTGCCAGCAGCCAACGGGGCGGGGCAGAAGAGACCCAGTACTTC.

The rearrangement joins TRBV5-4 to TRBJ2-1, with TRBD1 matching over 8 bases. The germline V gene encodes CDR1 SGHNT and CDR2 YYREEE (reference sequence). This CDR3 comprises 15 residues. V lost 4 bases to trimming and J lost 5 bases; unmatched junction nucleotides: 8. CDR3 amino acids: CASSAPGTGNNEQFF. In DNA, the CDR3 is TGTGCCAGCAGCGCTCCCGGGACAGGTAACAATGAGCAGTTCTTC.

The table lists this clone with a count of one. The rearrangement links TRBV7-2 to TRBJ2-1; D is perhaps TRBD1 or TRBD2 (5 bases each). Trimming removed 1 base from V and 1 base from J, with 5 bases in between. The CDR3 runs 14 residues. Germline-derived CDR1 and CDR2 are SGHTA and FQGNSA. The CDR3 DNA reads TGTGCCAGCAGCTTAGGGGGGTCCTACAATGAGCAGTTCTTC. Translation gives CASSLGGSYNEQFF.

This clone has just one count. The chain recombines TRBV28 with TRBJ1-3, with D possibly TRBD1 on 6 matching bases. With 7 bases removed from V and 4 bases from J, the gap between germline ends came to 17 bases. This CDR3 is 15 amino acids long. From germline, CDR1 is MDHEN and CDR2 SYDVKM. This chain's CDR3 is CASTELDRAGNTIYF. CDR3 nucleotide sequence: TGTGCCAGCACCGAACTGGACAGAGCCGGAAACACCATATATTTT.

The chain carries TRBV19 and TRBJ2-7; 8 bases are a match to TRBD1. This CDR3 is 16 amino acids long. Trimming at V came to 3 bases and at J to 4 bases, leaving 11 bases not matched to a gene. Germline loops: CDR1 LNHDA, CDR2 SQIVND (reference sequence). DNA of the CDR3: TGTGCCAGTAGTATCCTCCCCGGACAGGGTTTATACGAGCAGTACTTC. As protein: CASSILPGQGLYEQYF. The whole variable domain, filled in from reference TRBV19 and TRBJ2-7, reads DGGITQSPKYLFRKEGQNVTLSCEQNLNHDAMYWYRQDPGQGLRLIYYSQIVNDFQKGDIAEGYSVSREKKESFPLTVTSAQKNPTAFYLCASSILPGQGLYEQYFGPGTRLTVT.

The chain employs TRBV7-7 and TRBJ2-1, with D perhaps TRBD2 (5 bases). The CDR3 has 13 residues. Germline lookup yields CDR1 SSHAT and CDR2 FNYEAQ (reference sequence). The ends were cut back, 4 bases at V and 6 bases at J, with 10 bases in the middle. The CDR3 loop reads CASSSTAGNEQFF. The CDR3 DNA follows: TGTGCCAGCAGCTCGACTGCGGGCAATGAGCAGTTCTTC. Together with reference TRBV7-7 and TRBJ2-1, the CDR3 gives the full variable domain: GAGVSQSPRYKVTKRGQDVTLRCDPISSHATLYWYQQALGQGPEFLTYFNYEAQPDKSGLPSDRFSAERPEGSISTLTIQRTEQRDSAMYRCASSSTAGNEQFFGPGTRLTVL.

About this clone: An end of the junction differs from the germline gene, which may be a read error. Within the sample, other DNA sequences also encode this same CDR3. The chain joins TRBV28 to TRBJ2-7, with D possibly being TRBD2 (5 bases). The CDR3 loop spans 15 amino acids. Germline V gene lookup returns CDR1 MDHEN and CDR2 SYDVKM. CDR3 protein: CASTSLGRSSYEQYF. The CDR3, as DNA: TGTGCCAGCACCTCGTTGGGGAGAAGCTCCTACGAGCAGTACTTT.

A few counts support this clone. The V gene is TRBV19, the J gene TRBJ1-1; perhaps TRBD1 as D (5 bases). Germline CDR1 LNHDA, CDR2 SQIVND (reference sequence). V gave up 5 bases and J gave up 11 bases, with 15 bases separating them. The CDR3 runs 12 residues. Here the CDR3 reads CASSRGVLDAFF. In nucleotides, the CDR3 is TGTGCCAGTAGTCGAGGGGTTCTGGACGCTTTCTTT.